The next 26 T cell receptor beta chains were all read from a single sample in a study of blood T cell repertoires in COVID-19. Data came from immunoSEQ multiplex PCR; TCRdb stores just in-frame clones and leaves some out. The data show approximately 240,000 clones, approximately 79% seen once. Sequenced material: peripheral blood. Receptors were obtained from a woman aged 40 to 50 with active or convalescent COVID-19.

This chain joins TRBV10-1 and TRBJ1-6, with 7 bases that match TRBD1. Losses at the gene ends were 3 bases for V and 2 bases for J; bases not matched to a gene: 1. The germline V gene has CDR1 WNHNN and CDR2 SYGVQD (reference sequence). The CDR3 length is 15 residues. The CDR3 sequence: CASSDGQAYNSPLHF. The DNA for the CDR3 is TGCGCCAGCAGTGACGGACAGGCCTATAATTCACCCCTCCACTTT.

The chain is built from TRBV27 and TRBJ1-5; 7 positions match TRBD1. The CDR3 sequence is 13 residues long. V shed 4 bases and J 9 bases; nucleotides not matched to a gene: 6. Germline CDR1 is MNHEY and CDR2 is SMNVEV (reference sequence). CDR3 residues: CASSSTGIAPQHF. The CDR3 DNA reads TGTGCCAGCAGTTCGACAGGGATTGCGCCCCAGCATTTT.

V usage is TRBV14 and J usage is TRBJ1-2, with 7 bases identical to TRBD1. The CDR3 consists of 15 residues. Unmatched junction bases numbered 5, after V lost 1 base and J lost 3 bases. CDR1 SGHDN and CDR2 FVKESK come from the germline V gene. Here the CDR3 DNA reads TGTGCCAGCAGCCAAGGGGACAGATACCACTATGGCTACACCTTC. As protein: CASSQGDRYHYGYTF.

The gene calls are TRBV10-2 and TRBJ2-7; 8 nucleotides align to TRBD2. Per germline, CDR1 WSHSY and CDR2 SAAADI. The CDR3 covers 15 residues. With 0 bases clipped from V and 1 base from J, the junction kept 2 bases outside the gene matches. CDR3 in amino acids: CASSESRGASYEQYV. In DNA form, the CDR3 reads TGCGCCAGCAGTGAGTCGCGGGGGGCTTCCTACGAGCAGTACGTC.

The chain combines TRBV6-6 with TRBJ1-1; 8 bases align to TRBD1. The ends lost 5 bases at V and 0 bases at J; junction bases unmatched: 8. The V gene's germline CDR1 is MNHNY and CDR2 SVGAGI (reference sequence). This CDR3 spans 16 amino acids. The DNA for the CDR3 is TGTGCCAGCAGTACCCGGACAGGGAACTTGAACACTGAAGCTTTCTTT. Residues: CASSTRTGNLNTEAFF.

The chain couples TRBV18 to TRBJ1-6; weak D call: TRBD1 (5 bases). Trimming removed 4 bases at V and 8 bases at J, with 6 bases between. Germline CDR1 KGHSH, CDR2 LQKENI. This CDR3 region has 12 residues. The CDR3 nucleotides read TGTGCCAGCTCACGGGGGGATTCACCCCTCCACTTT. It is translated as CASSRGDSPLHF.

The V and J genes are TRBV19 and TRBJ1-6; 9 bases agree with TRBD1. Per the germline V gene, CDR1 is LNHDA and CDR2 is SQIVND (reference sequence). The V gene end was trimmed by 3 bases and the J gene end by 8 bases; junction bases not matched to a gene: 8. This CDR3 is 16 amino acids long. CDR3: CASSMSPGQGDSPLHF. The CDR3 DNA reads as TGTGCCAGTAGTATGTCCCCGGGACAGGGTGATTCACCCCTCCACTTT. Drawing the rest from reference TRBV19 and TRBJ1-6, the complete variable domain is DGGITQSPKYLFRKEGQNVTLSCEQNLNHDAMYWYRQDPGQGLRLIYYSQIVNDFQKGDIAEGYSVSREKKESFPLTVTSAQKNPTAFYLCASSMSPGQGDSPLHFGNGTRLTVT.

The chain joins TRBV5-4 to TRBJ1-1; a weak D match, TRBD1 (6 bases). CDR3 length equals 16 residues. The V gene's germline CDR1 is SGHNT and CDR2 YYREEE (reference sequence). Deletions cut 2 bases from V and 3 bases from J, with 17 bases between. CDR3 loop: CASSFVIGGADTEAFF. The DNA of the CDR3 is TGTGCCAGCAGCTTCGTTATTGGGGGCGCCGACACTGAAGCTTTCTTT.

This chain connects TRBV9 to TRBJ1-4; D not certain. CDR3 length equals 16 residues. Between the trimmed V and J ends, which lost 4 bases and 4 bases, there was a span of 17 bases. Germline assignment: CDR1 SGDLS and CDR2 YYNGEE. This CDR3 reads CASSRPTGADNEKLFF. The CDR3 nucleotides are TGTGCCAGCAGCAGACCGACGGGAGCAGATAATGAAAAACTGTTTTTT.

This clone occurred once. Other DNA sequences of this sample code for an identical CDR3. This sequence joins TRBV30 and TRBJ1-5; D gene ambiguous. Trimming took off 2 bases at V and 3 bases at J, with 8 bases between the two ends. There are 13 residues in the CDR3. CDR1 is GTSNPN, CDR2 SVGIG, per germline (reference sequence). The CDR3 sequence is CAWSTGSNQPQHF. The DNA for the CDR3 is TGTGCCTGGAGTACGGGGTCCAATCAGCCCCAGCATTTT.

V is TRBV6-6 and J is TRBJ1-5; maybe TRBD1 (5 bases). This CDR3 has 16 amino acids. Germline CDR1 MNHNY, CDR2 SVGAGI (reference sequence). Trimming stripped 2 bases from V and 3 bases from J, with 14 bases between. Written as DNA, the CDR3 is TGTGCCAGCAGTTACGCGGAGGGGCGAATCAATCAGCCCCAGCATTTT. It codes for CASSYAEGRINQPQHF.

This clone was found once. At one of its ends the junction is not consistent with the germline gene, which may arise from a read error. This sample includes further DNA sequences coding for the same CDR3. The chain employs TRBV5-6 and TRBJ1-6; tentative D call: TRBD1 (6 bases). CDR1 is SGHDT and CDR2 is YYEEEE in the germline V gene. The CDR3 has 16 residues. The CDR3: CASSLGSGQGNSPLHF. CDR3 nucleotide sequence: TGTGCCAGCAGTTTGGGCTCCGGGCAGGGGAACTCACCCCTCCACTTT.

This clone was detected only a few times. The chain uses TRBV10-3 and TRBJ1-5; TRBD1 might be the D (5 bases). Germline CDR1 is ENHRY and CDR2 is SYGVKD. The CDR3 runs to 17 residues. V was shortened by 0 bases and J by 5 bases, with 17 bases between the two germline ends. The CDR3 loop is CAISESQGSVGDQPQHF. DNA for the CDR3: TGTGCCATCAGTGAGTCTCAGGGCTCAGTAGGCGATCAGCCCCAGCATTTT.

The chain recombines TRBV7-2 with TRBJ1-2, with 8 bases fitting TRBD1. CDR1 SGHTA and CDR2 FQGNSA come from the germline V gene. The CDR3 covers 16 residues. J lost 1 base, V lost 7 bases, and 11 bases had no gene match. CDR3 nucleotide sequence: TGTGCCAGCAACAAAAGTACAGGGGGAAATAACTATGGCTACACCTTC. Residues: CASNKSTGGNNYGYTF.

The V call is TRBV7-2, the J call TRBJ2-1; 7 nucleotides match TRBD1. V gave up 1 base and J gave up 1 base; unmatched junction bases: 7. This CDR3 is 17 amino acids long. Germline lookup yields CDR1 SGHTA and CDR2 FQGNSA. CDR3 DNA sequence: TGTGCCAGCAGCTTAGAGCTAGGACAGGTGTCCTACAATGAGCAGTTCTTC. Residues: CASSLELGQVSYNEQFF.

The chain carries TRBV11-3 and TRBJ2-1, with 7 bases aligning to TRBD2. The CDR3 contains 15 residues. CDR1 SGHNT and CDR2 YENEEA come from the germline V gene. The junction had 12 bases not matched to a gene; V was cut back by 4 bases and J by 9 bases. The CDR3 DNA is TGTGCCAGCAGCTCTGTTGGTGGCGGGGGTGGTGAGCAGTTCTTC. This gives the protein CASSSVGGGGGEQFF.

The J gene is TRBJ2-7, the V gene TRBV7-6; 12 nucleotides line up with TRBD1. The germline gives CDR1 SGHVS, CDR2 FNYEAQ. With V trimmed by 4 bases and J by 2 bases, 3 bases remained unmatched. The CDR3 has 15 amino acids. CDR3 region: CASSSGDRGPYEQYF. The CDR3 bases are TGTGCCAGCAGCTCGGGGGACAGGGGGCCCTACGAGCAGTACTTC.

The chain employs TRBV24-1 and TRBJ2-3, with 13 bases that match TRBD2. The V and J ends lost 4 bases and 0 bases, in that order; junction bases with no gene match: 6. Germline V gene data show CDR1 as KGHDR and CDR2 as SFDVKD. CDR3 size: 18 residues. The CDR3: CATSDLGTSGESTDTQYF. In DNA, the CDR3 is TGTGCCACCAGTGACCTAGGGACTAGCGGGGAGAGCACAGATACGCAGTATTTT.

The chain uses TRBV3-1 (or the pseudogene TRBV3-2) and TRBJ2-3; 13 nucleotides agree with TRBD2. The CDR3 is 19 residues long. Trimming at V came to 4 bases and at J to 0 bases, leaving 10 bases not matched to a gene. The germline V gene encodes CDR1 LGHDT and CDR2 YNNKEL (reference sequence). CDR3: CASSPSGLAGALSTDTQYF. The DNA for the CDR3 is TGTGCCAGCAGCCCCAGTGGACTAGCGGGGGCCCTTAGCACAGATACGCAGTATTTT.

The rearrangement uses TRBV5-1 and TRBJ2-3; 9 bases agree with TRBD2. Germline values: CDR1 SGHRS, CDR2 YFSETQ. J was trimmed by 5 bases and V by 4 bases; bases with no gene match: 5. This CDR3 region has 14 residues. The chain's CDR3 is CASSISGGLDTQYF. The CDR3, as DNA: TGCGCCAGCAGCATAAGCGGGGGGTTAGATACGCAGTATTTT.

The rearrangement uses TRBV6-5 and TRBJ1-1, with D possibly being TRBD1 (6 bases). This CDR3 has 13 amino acids. Looked up from germline, CDR1 is MNHEY and CDR2 is SVGAGI. Trimming pared 6 bases from V and 4 bases from J, leaving 12 bases between. CDR3 sequence reads: CASRPRGGTEAFF. Written as DNA, the CDR3 is TGTGCCAGCAGGCCAAGGGGGGGCACTGAAGCTTTCTTT.

The rearrangement joins TRBV10-3 to TRBJ1-4, with unresolved D. CDR3 size: 14 residues. Trimming shortened V by 4 bases and J by 7 bases, and 13 bases separated the two germline ends. The germline CDR1 and CDR2 sequences are ENHRY and SYGVKD. The CDR3 sequence: CAISGGQETEKLFF. CDR3 sequence (DNA): TGTGCCATCAGTGGAGGTCAAGAGACTGAAAAACTGTTTTTT.

This clone has a handful of counts. V usage is TRBV5-6 and J usage is TRBJ2-7; TRBD2 matches at 7 bases. Trimming removed 5 bases from V and 2 bases from J; junction bases left unmatched: 4. This CDR3 has 13 amino acids. Germline V CDR1 and CDR2: SGHDT, YYEEEE. CDR3 sequence reads: CASSLTSTYEQYF. The CDR3 nucleotides read TGTGCCAGCAGTTTGACTAGCACCTACGAGCAGTACTTC.

Regarding this clone: The sample holds other DNA sequences that translate to the same CDR3. The gene calls are TRBV27 and TRBJ1-2, with TRBD1 as a possible D gene (5 bases). Trimming pared 0 bases from V and 8 bases from J, leaving 13 bases between. The CDR3 has 14 amino acids. The germline CDR1 and CDR2 sequences are MNHEY and SMNVEV (reference sequence). CDR3 protein: CASSLSGQGYGYTF. The CDR3 region has the DNA TGTGCCAGCAGTTTATCTGGCCAGGGCTACGGCTACACCTTC.

The chain links TRBV27 to TRBJ1-2; 8 bases align to TRBD1. CDR3 length: 14 residues. Germline values: CDR1 MNHEY, CDR2 SMNVEV (reference sequence). The trim removed 5 bases at V and 4 bases at J, leaving 6 bases unmatched. The CDR3 loop reads CASSEGQGAYGYTF. The CDR3 coding sequence is TGTGCCAGCAGTGAAGGACAGGGAGCCTATGGCTACACCTTC.

The genes are TRBV25-1 and TRBJ1-2, with TRBD1 identical over 9 bases. This CDR3 region has 13 residues. V lost 8 bases to trimming and J lost 8 bases; unmatched junction nucleotides: 9. The germline V gene has CDR1 MGHDK and CDR2 SYGVNS. This chain's CDR3 is CASSRGQGIGYTF. CDR3 coding DNA: TGTGCCAGCTCGAGAGGACAGGGGATAGGCTACACCTTC.